This entry concerns a single T cell receptor (beta chain). The sample originates from a study of control samples from healthy donors and cancer patients. Measured with immunoSEQ multiplex PCR; TCRdb has only the in-frame clones, and not every one. The data contain roughly 200,000 clones, around 93% of them singletons. The CDR3 is made up of 14 amino acids. The germline V and J ends were trimmed by 6 bases and 2 bases, with 13 bases remaining between them. Germline-derived CDR1 and CDR2 are ENHRY and SYGVKD. This TCR derives from a man aged 25-45 years in good health. Material: blood. The rearrangement links TRBV10-3 to TRBJ1-2, with D tentatively TRBD1 (5 bases). Written as DNA, the CDR3 is TGTGCCATCAGAGAGGGGCAGCTAAACTATGGCTACACCTTC. Translation gives CAIREGQLNYGYTF.